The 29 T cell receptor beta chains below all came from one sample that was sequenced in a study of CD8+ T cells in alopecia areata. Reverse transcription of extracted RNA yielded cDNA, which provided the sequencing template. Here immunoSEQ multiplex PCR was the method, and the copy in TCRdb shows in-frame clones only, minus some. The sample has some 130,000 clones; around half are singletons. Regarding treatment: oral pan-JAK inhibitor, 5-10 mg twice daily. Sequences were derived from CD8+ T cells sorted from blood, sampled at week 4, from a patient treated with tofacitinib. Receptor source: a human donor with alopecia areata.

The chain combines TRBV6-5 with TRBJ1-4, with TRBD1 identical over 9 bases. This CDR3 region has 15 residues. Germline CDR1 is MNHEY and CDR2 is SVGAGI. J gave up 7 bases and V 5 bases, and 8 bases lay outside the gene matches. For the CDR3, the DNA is TGTGCCAGCAGTGCCTGGACAGGGGAGGGTGAAAAACTGTTTTTT. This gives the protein CASSAWTGEGEKLFF.

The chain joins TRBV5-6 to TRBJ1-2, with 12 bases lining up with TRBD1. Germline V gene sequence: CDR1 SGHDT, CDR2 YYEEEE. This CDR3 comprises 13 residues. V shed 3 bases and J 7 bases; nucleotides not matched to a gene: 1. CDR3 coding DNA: TGTGCCAGCAGCTGGGACAGGGGGCTTGGCTACACCTTC. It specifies CASSWDRGLGYTF.

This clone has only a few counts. The DNA of the CDR3 is TGTGCCAGCAGCTTCTCCAGCGGGAATGAGCAGTTCTTC. Amino acid sequence: CASSFSSGNEQFF. The chain recombines TRBV7-9 with TRBJ2-1; possibly TRBD2 for D (6 bases). CDR3 length: 13 residues. Trimming left V 3 bases short and J 7 bases short, with 10 bases between. The V gene's germline CDR1 is SEHNR and CDR2 FQNEAQ (reference sequence).

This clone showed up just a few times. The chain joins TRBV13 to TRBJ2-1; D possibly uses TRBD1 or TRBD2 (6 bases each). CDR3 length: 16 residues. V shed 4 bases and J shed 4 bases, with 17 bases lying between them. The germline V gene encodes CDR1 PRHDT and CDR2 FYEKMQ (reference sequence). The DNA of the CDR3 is TGTGCCAGCAGCTACCTTACGGGGGCAGGGTACAATGAGCAGTTCTTC. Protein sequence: CASSYLTGAGYNEQFF.

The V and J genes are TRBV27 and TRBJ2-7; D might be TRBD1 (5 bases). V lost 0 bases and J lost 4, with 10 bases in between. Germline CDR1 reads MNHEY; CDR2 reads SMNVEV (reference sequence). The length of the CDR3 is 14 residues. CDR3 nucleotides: TGTGCCAGCAGTTTATCAGGGGAACTATACGAGCAGTACTTC. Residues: CASSLSGELYEQYF.

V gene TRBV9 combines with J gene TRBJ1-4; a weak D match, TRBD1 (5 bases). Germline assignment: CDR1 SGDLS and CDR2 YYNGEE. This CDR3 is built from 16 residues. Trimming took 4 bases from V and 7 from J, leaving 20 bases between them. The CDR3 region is CASSLEDSPGSEKLFF. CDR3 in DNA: TGTGCCAGCAGCTTGGAAGACAGCCCCGGGAGTGAAAAACTGTTTTTT.

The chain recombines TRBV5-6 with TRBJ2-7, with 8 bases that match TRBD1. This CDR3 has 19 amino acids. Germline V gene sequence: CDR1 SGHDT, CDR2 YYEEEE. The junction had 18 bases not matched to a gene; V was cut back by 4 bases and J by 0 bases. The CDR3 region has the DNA TGTGCCAGCAGCACGGACAGGGAGGAGGGAGGACTTAGCTCCTACGAGCAGTACTTC. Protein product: CASSTDREEGGLSSYEQYF.

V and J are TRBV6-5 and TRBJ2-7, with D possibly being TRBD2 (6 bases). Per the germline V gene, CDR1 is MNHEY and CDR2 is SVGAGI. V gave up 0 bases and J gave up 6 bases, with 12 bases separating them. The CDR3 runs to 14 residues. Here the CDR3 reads CASSYSTQGGEQYF. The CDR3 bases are TGTGCCAGCAGTTACTCGACCCAGGGAGGCGAGCAGTACTTC.

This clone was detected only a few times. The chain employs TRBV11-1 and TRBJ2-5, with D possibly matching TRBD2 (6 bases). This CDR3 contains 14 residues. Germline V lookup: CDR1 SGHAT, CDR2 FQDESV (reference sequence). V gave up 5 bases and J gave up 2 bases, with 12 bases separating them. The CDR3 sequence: CASSLWAGQETQYF. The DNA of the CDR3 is TGTGCCAGCAGCCTTTGGGCGGGGCAAGAGACCCAGTACTTC.

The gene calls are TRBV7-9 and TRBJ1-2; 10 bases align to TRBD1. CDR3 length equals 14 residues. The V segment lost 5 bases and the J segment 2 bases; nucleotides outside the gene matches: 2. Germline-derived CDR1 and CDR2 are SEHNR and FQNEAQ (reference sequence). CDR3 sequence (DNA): TGTGCCAGCAGCGGGACAGGGGAAAACTATGGCTACACCTTC. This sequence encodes CASSGTGENYGYTF.

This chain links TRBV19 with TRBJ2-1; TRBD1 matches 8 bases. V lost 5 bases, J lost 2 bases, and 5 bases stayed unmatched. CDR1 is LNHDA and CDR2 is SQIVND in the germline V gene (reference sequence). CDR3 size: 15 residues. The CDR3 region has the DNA TGTGCCAGTAGTGCCGCAGGGGGCGCCTACAATGAGCAGTTCTTC. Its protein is CASSAAGGAYNEQFF.

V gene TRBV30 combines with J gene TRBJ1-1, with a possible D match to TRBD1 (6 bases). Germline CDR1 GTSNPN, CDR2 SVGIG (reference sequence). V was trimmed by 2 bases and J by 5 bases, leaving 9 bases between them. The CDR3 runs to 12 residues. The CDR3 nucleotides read TGTGCCTGGAGTCCAGGGGTAACTGAAGCTTTCTTT. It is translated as CAWSPGVTEAFF.

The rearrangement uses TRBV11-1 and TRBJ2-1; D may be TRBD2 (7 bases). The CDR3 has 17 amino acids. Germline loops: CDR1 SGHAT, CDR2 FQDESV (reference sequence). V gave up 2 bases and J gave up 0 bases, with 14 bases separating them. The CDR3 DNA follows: TGTGCCAGCAGCTTAAGGCGGGGGCGTAGCTCCTACAATGAGCAGTTCTTC. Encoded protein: CASSLRRGRSSYNEQFF.

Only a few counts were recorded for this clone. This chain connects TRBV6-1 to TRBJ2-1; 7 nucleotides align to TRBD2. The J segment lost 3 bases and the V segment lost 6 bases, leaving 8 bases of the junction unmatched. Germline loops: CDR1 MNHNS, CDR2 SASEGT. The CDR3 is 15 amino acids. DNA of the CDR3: TGTGCCAGCAGGATGCTAGCGGAGTTCTACAATGAGCAGTTCTTC. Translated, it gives CASRMLAEFYNEQFF.

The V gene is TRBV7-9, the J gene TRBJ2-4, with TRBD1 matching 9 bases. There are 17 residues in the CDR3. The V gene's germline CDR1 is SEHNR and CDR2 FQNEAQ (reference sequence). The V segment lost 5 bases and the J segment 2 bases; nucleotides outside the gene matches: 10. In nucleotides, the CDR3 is TGTGCCAGCAGCCCCCGCCCGGGACAGGGAACCAAAAACATTCAGTACTTC. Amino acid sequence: CASSPRPGQGTKNIQYF.

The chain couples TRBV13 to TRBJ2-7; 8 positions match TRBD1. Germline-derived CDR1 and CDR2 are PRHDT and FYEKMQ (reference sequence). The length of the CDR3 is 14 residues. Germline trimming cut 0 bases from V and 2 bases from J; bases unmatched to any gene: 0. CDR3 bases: TGTGCCAGCAGCTTAGGGACAGGGGCCTACGAGCAGTACTTC. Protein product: CASSLGTGAYEQYF.

CDR3 bases: TGTGCCAGCAGCTTGAGACAGGGGGTCCGAGAGACCCAGTACTTC. As protein: CASSLRQGVRETQYF. The chain uses TRBV7-8 and TRBJ2-5; 9 bases are a match to TRBD1. The CDR3 is made up of 15 amino acids. The germline CDR1 and CDR2 sequences are SGHVS and FQNEAQ. The ends lost 3 bases at V and 4 bases at J; junction bases unmatched: 6.

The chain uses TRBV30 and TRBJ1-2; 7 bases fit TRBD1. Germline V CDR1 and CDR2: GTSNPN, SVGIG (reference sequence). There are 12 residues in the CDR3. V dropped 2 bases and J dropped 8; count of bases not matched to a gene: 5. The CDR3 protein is CAWSLGQSGYTF. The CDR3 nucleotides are TGTGCCTGGAGTTTGGGACAGAGCGGCTACACCTTC.

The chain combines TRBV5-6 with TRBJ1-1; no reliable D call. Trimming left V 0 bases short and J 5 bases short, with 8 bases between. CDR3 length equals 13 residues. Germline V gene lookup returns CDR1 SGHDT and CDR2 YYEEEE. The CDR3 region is CASSLGGRTEAFF. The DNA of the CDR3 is TGTGCCAGCAGCTTGGGGGGAAGGACTGAAGCTTTCTTT.

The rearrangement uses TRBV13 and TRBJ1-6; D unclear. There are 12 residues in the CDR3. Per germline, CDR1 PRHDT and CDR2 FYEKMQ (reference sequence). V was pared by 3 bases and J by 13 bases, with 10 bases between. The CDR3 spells CASSLEASPLHF. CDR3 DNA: TGTGCCAGCAGCTTGGAGGCCTCCCCCCTCCACTTT.

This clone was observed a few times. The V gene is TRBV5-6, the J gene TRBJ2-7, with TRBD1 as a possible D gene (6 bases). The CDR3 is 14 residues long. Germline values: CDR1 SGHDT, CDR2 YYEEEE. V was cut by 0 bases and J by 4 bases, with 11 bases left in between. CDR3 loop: CASSLADSWYEQYF. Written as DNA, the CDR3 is TGTGCCAGCAGCTTGGCGGACAGCTGGTACGAGCAGTACTTC.

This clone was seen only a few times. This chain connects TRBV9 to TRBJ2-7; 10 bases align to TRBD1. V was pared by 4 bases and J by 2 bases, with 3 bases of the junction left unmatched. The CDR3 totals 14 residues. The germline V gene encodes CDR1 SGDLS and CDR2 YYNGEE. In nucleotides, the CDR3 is TGTGCCAGCAGCCCCGACAGGGGGCCCTACGAGCAGTACTTC. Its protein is CASSPDRGPYEQYF.

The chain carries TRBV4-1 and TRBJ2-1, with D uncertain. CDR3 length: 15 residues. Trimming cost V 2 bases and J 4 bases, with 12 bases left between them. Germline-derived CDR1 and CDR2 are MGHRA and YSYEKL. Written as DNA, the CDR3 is TGCGCCAGCAGCCAACAAGAGATCGGGTACAATGAGCAGTTCTTC. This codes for CASSQQEIGYNEQFF.

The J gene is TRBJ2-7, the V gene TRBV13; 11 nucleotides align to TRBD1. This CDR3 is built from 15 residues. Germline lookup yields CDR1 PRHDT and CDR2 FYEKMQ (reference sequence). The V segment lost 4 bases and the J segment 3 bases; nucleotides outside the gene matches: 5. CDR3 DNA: TGTGCCAGCAGCTCCCGGGACAGGGGGTTCTACGAGCAGTACTTC. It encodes CASSSRDRGFYEQYF.

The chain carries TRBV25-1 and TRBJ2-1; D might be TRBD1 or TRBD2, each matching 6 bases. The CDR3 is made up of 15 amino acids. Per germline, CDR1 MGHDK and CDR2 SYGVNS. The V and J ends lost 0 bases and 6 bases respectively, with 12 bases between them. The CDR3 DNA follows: TGTGCCAGCAGTGAATATTGGGGGGCGAGCAATGAGCAGTTCTTC. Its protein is CASSEYWGASNEQFF.

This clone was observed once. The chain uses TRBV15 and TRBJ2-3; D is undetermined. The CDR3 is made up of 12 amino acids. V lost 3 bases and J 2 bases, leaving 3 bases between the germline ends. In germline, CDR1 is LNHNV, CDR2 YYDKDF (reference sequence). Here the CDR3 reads CATSSDTDTQYF. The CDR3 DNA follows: TGTGCCACCAGCAGCGACACAGATACGCAGTATTTT.

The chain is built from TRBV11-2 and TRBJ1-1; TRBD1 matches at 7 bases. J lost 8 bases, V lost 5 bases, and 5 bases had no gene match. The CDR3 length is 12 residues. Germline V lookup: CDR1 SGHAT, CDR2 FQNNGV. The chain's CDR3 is CASSPGTAEAFF. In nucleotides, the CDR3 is TGTGCCAGCAGCCCTGGGACAGCAGAAGCTTTCTTT.

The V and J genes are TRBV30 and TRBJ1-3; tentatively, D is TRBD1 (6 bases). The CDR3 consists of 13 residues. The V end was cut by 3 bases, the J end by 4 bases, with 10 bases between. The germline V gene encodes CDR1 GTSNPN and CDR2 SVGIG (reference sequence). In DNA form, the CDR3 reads TGTGCCTGGAGCCTGGACAGCGGAAACACCATATATTTT. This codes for CAWSLDSGNTIYF. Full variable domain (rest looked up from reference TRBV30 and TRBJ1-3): SQTIHQWPATLVQPVGSPLSLECTVEGTSNPNLYWYRQAAGRGLQLLFYSVGIGQISSEVPQNLSASRPQDRQFILSSKKLLLSDSGFYLCAWSLDSGNTIYFGEGSWLTVV.

CDR3 amino acids: CASSLEFSEQETQYF. CDR3 DNA: TGTGCCAGCAGCTTGGAGTTCTCGGAGCAAGAGACCCAGTACTTC. This rearrangement joins TRBV5-6 to TRBJ2-5; D remains unclear. The CDR3 covers 15 residues. From germline, CDR1 is SGHDT and CDR2 YYEEEE. V was clipped by 0 bases and J by 2 bases, with 11 bases between them.